The 26 T cell receptor beta chains below all came from one sample that was sequenced in a study of sequential checkpoint blockade in melanoma. Using immunoSEQ multiplex PCR, the repertoire was profiled, and TCRdb retains in-frame clones only, with some absent. The table records about 40,000 clones, roughly 90% of them present only once. The treatment was: randomized to nivolumab then ipilimumab (arm A) or the reverse (arm B). Sequencing used CD8+ T cells sorted from blood (inferred from file names), obtained from a patient given nivolumab and ipilimumab in sequence. The receptor source for this set is a human donor with melanoma.

The CDR3 coding sequence is TGTGCCAGCAGTTTAGCAGGTGGTCCGCAGTATTTT. It specifies CASSLAGGPQYF. The chain employs TRBV27 and TRBJ2-3, with D unresolved. Germline CDR1 reads MNHEY; CDR2 reads SMNVEV (reference sequence). The CDR3 is 12 residues long. V lost 2 bases, J lost 10 bases, and 10 bases lay in between.

The CDR3: CASSVQGNSYEQYF. The CDR3 region has the DNA TGTGCCAGCAGTGTCCAGGGAAATTCCTACGAGCAGTACTTC. This chain connects TRBV27 to TRBJ2-7; possible D gene TRBD1, 5 bases. The CDR3 sequence is 14 residues long. Trimming shortened V by 5 bases and J by 1 base, and 12 bases separated the two germline ends. Germline V lookup: CDR1 MNHEY, CDR2 SMNVEV (reference sequence).

The chain recombines TRBV5-1 with TRBJ1-1; 7 nucleotides line up with TRBD1. Germline V lookup: CDR1 SGHRS, CDR2 YFSETQ. CDR3 length: 15 residues. V dropped 2 bases and J dropped 4; count of bases not matched to a gene: 8. The CDR3 nucleotides read TGCGCCAGCAGCTTTTACAGGGGAGGAGGCACTGAAGCTTTCTTT. Translating it yields CASSFYRGGGTEAFF.

The chain uses TRBV13 and TRBJ1-2; D perhaps matches TRBD1 (6 bases). The germline V gene encodes CDR1 PRHDT and CDR2 FYEKMQ (reference sequence). Trimming stripped 4 bases from V and 3 bases from J, with 15 bases between. The CDR3 contains 15 residues. CDR3 in amino acids: CASSYDRMEDYGYTF. The CDR3 DNA reads TGTGCCAGCAGCTACGACAGGATGGAGGACTATGGCTACACCTTC.

The chain uses TRBV18 and TRBJ2-7, with D possibly matching TRBD2 (6 bases). Between the trimmed V and J ends, which lost 0 bases and 3 bases, there was a span of 15 bases. This CDR3 is built from 16 residues. Per germline, CDR1 KGHSH and CDR2 LQKENI. The CDR3, as DNA: TGTGCCAGCTCACCACCGAATCCGTGGCGGGACTACGAGCAGTACGTC. Encoded protein: CASSPPNPWRDYEQYV.

J is TRBJ2-1 and V is TRBV14; 7 bases map to TRBD2. Trimming at V came to 8 bases and at J to 5 bases, leaving 3 bases not matched to a gene. The CDR3 has 12 residues. Germline-derived CDR1 and CDR2 are SGHDN and FVKESK. In DNA form, the CDR3 reads TGTGCCAGCGGGGACTACGACAATGAGCAGTTCTTC. Translating gives CASGDYDNEQFF.

This clone has a handful of counts. The V and J genes are TRBV16 and TRBJ2-3, with TRBD2 matching 14 bases. This CDR3 contains 15 residues. Trimming removed 7 bases from V and 4 bases from J; junction bases left unmatched: 4. The V gene's germline CDR1 is KGHSY and CDR2 FQNENV. CDR3 in amino acids: CASTQGLAGADTQYF. The CDR3 coding sequence is TGTGCCAGCACCCAGGGACTAGCGGGAGCAGATACGCAGTATTTT.

This clone was recorded only once. This rearrangement joins TRBV7-2 to TRBJ2-1, with D uncertain. In germline, CDR1 is SGHTA, CDR2 FQGNSA. There are 13 residues in the CDR3. Trimming left V 5 bases short and J 10 bases short, with 15 bases between. Here the CDR3 reads CASSPPSSAEQFF. DNA for the CDR3: TGTGCCAGCAGCCCCCCCTCCAGCGCAGAGCAGTTCTTC.

The chain employs TRBV15 and TRBJ1-5, with D uncertain. Looked up from germline, CDR1 is LNHNV and CDR2 is YYDKDF (reference sequence). The CDR3 extends over 13 amino acids. V was clipped by 2 bases and J by 9 bases, with 11 bases between them. DNA for the CDR3: TGTGCCACCAGCAGATCCGACCGGGGGCCCCAGCATTTT. As protein: CATSRSDRGPQHF.

The chain uses TRBV19 and TRBJ2-7; TRBD1 agrees at 8 bases. The CDR3 is 14 amino acids. After removal of 2 bases from V and 5 bases from J, the junction contained 5 bases not matched to a gene. From germline, CDR1 is LNHDA and CDR2 SQIVND (reference sequence). CDR3 loop: CASSITGGSNEQYV. DNA for the CDR3: TGTGCCAGTAGTATAACAGGGGGTAGTAACGAGCAGTACGTC.

This chain links TRBV27 with TRBJ1-2; 9 bases match TRBD1. The germline V gene encodes CDR1 MNHEY and CDR2 SMNVEV (reference sequence). V gave up 0 bases and J gave up 8 bases; unmatched junction bases: 7. The CDR3 is 15 residues long. The CDR3 region is CASSLSRDRARGYTF. The DNA of the CDR3 is TGTGCCAGCAGTTTATCGAGGGACAGGGCCCGAGGCTACACCTTC.

The chain couples TRBV6-5 to TRBJ2-2, with a possible D match to TRBD1 (6 bases). Germline-derived CDR1 and CDR2 are MNHEY and SVGAGI. The V end was cut by 8 bases, the J end by 6 bases, with 19 bases between. The CDR3 loop spans 15 amino acids. CDR3 protein: CASGDNRRGSGELFF. The DNA for the CDR3 is TGTGCCAGCGGGGACAACCGGAGAGGTTCCGGGGAGCTGTTTTTT.

The chain couples TRBV19 to TRBJ2-7, with TRBD1 matching over 7 bases. The germline gives CDR1 LNHDA, CDR2 SQIVND (reference sequence). This CDR3 has 15 residues. V gave up 1 base and J gave up 3 bases; unmatched junction bases: 6. CDR3 DNA: TGTGCCAGTAGTATAGGACAGGGAGCTGTCTACGAGCAGTACTTC. It encodes CASSIGQGAVYEQYF.

The V call is TRBV29-1, the J call TRBJ2-7; TRBD1 agrees at 9 bases. Per germline, CDR1 SQVTM and CDR2 ANQGSEA. The trim removed 6 bases at V and 0 bases at J, leaving 3 bases unmatched. CDR3 length equals 13 residues. CDR3 protein: CSVRDRVSYEQYF. CDR3 sequence (DNA): TGCAGCGTGCGGGACAGGGTCTCCTACGAGCAGTACTTC.

This clone has just one count. This rearrangement joins TRBV12-2 to TRBJ2-7; the table names TRBD2, a call not compared with the DNA. TRBV12-2 is given as a pseudogene. There are 16 residues in the CDR3. CDR3 nucleotide sequence: TGTGCAAGTCGCTTAGCGTATAGCGGGAGCTCCTACGAGCAGTACTTC. The encoded protein is CASRLAYSGSSYEQYF.

The rearrangement uses TRBV6-5 and TRBJ2-3; D perhaps matches TRBD2 (5 bases). This CDR3 comprises 15 residues. V lost 2 bases, J lost 1 base, and 10 bases lay in between. Germline CDR1 reads MNHEY; CDR2 reads SVGAGI. The CDR3 DNA reads TGTGCCAGCAGTTACCCTTCCGGGGGCACAGATACGCAGTATTTT. Translating it yields CASSYPSGGTDTQYF.

The CDR3 here is CASSIDWGAGELFF. CDR3 in DNA: TGTGCCAGCAGCATAGACTGGGGAGCCGGGGAGCTGTTTTTT. The rearrangement links TRBV7-3 to TRBJ2-2; TRBD2 is a possible D gene (5 bases). V was clipped by 5 bases and J by 6 bases, with 13 bases between them. Germline CDR1 is SGHTA and CDR2 is FQGTGA. This CDR3 contains 14 residues.

The gene calls are TRBV9 and TRBJ2-3; D perhaps matches TRBD2 (6 bases). The germline V and J ends were trimmed by 4 bases and 4 bases, with 16 bases remaining between them. CDR1 and CDR2 from the germline V gene are SGDLS and YYNGEE. This CDR3 is 15 amino acids long. CDR3 DNA sequence: TGTGCCAGCAGCCCACATGGGGGAGGCGCAGATACGCAGTATTTT. This codes for CASSPHGGGADTQYF. Drawing the rest from reference TRBV9 and TRBJ2-3, the complete variable domain is DSGVTQTPKHLITATGQRVTLRCSPRSGDLSVYWYQQSLDQGLQFLIQYYNGEERAKGNILERFSAQQFPDLHSELNLSSLELGDSALYFCASSPHGGGADTQYFGPGTRLTVL.

The chain has TRBV4-3 and TRBJ2-1; D may be TRBD1 (6 bases). Looked up from germline, CDR1 is LGHNA and CDR2 is YSLEER. The length of the CDR3 is 15 residues. The V and J ends lost 3 bases and 7 bases respectively, with 16 bases between them. The CDR3 DNA follows: TGCGCCAGCAGCCAGAACAGGGCTGGGCCGAATGAGCAGTTCTTC. This encodes CASSQNRAGPNEQFF.

V gene TRBV29-1 combines with J gene TRBJ2-2, with a tentative D call TRBD1 (6 bases). Trimming stripped 7 bases from V and 5 bases from J, with 17 bases between. Germline V CDR1 and CDR2: SQVTM, ANQGSEA. The CDR3 covers 14 residues. The CDR3 nucleotides are TGCAGCGCCGTGACAGGTGTGAGAACCGGGGAGCTGTTTTTT. It yields the protein CSAVTGVRTGELFF.

The chain carries TRBV6-1 and TRBJ2-7; D is undetermined. Germline V gives CDR1 MNHNS, CDR2 SASEGT. The CDR3 covers 12 residues. CDR3 sequence: CASNLESSEQYV. In DNA, the CDR3 is TGTGCCAGCAATCTAGAGTCCTCCGAGCAGTACGTC.

The V call is TRBV7-8, the J call TRBJ2-1; maybe TRBD1 (6 bases). The germline V and J ends were trimmed by 5 bases and 5 bases, with 22 bases remaining between them. The germline gives CDR1 SGHVS, CDR2 FQNEAQ. This CDR3 comprises 17 residues. CDR3 bases: TGTGCCAGCAGCCCACCATACGGGACAAATACCAACAATGAGCAGTTCTTC. Encoded protein: CASSPPYGTNTNNEQFF.

The chain couples TRBV4-1 to TRBJ2-7, with 8 nucleotides matching TRBD2. J was trimmed by 7 bases and V by 3 bases; bases with no gene match: 2. The CDR3 has 12 residues. Germline lookup yields CDR1 MGHRA and CDR2 YSYEKL. The CDR3 region has the DNA TGCGCCAGCAGCCATGCTAGCGGGGAGCAGTACTTC. Protein sequence: CASSHASGEQYF.

V is TRBV11-3 and J is TRBJ1-2; D is perhaps TRBD1 (6 bases). V was trimmed by 3 bases and J by 3 bases, leaving 17 bases between them. CDR1 and CDR2 from the germline V gene are SGHNT and YENEEA. CDR3 length: 16 amino acids. The CDR3 spells CASSFWGQTDYYGYTF. CDR3 coding DNA: TGTGCCAGCAGCTTTTGGGGACAAACGGACTACTATGGCTACACCTTC.

This chain links TRBV7-6 with TRBJ1-3; D possibly corresponds to TRBD1 (6 bases). Germline V gene lookup returns CDR1 SGHVS and CDR2 FNYEAQ. V was pared by 5 bases and J by 1 base, with 9 bases between. The CDR3 covers 14 residues. CDR3 protein: CASSLTGSGNTIYF. The CDR3 bases are TGTGCCAGCAGCCTCACAGGGTCTGGAAACACCATATATTTT.

The chain employs TRBV30 and TRBJ2-1; D is perhaps TRBD1 (6 bases). The CDR3 length is 18 residues. The V end was cut by 0 bases, the J end by 2 bases, with 20 bases between. The V gene's germline CDR1 is GTSNPN and CDR2 SVGIG (reference sequence). CDR3 nucleotide sequence: TGTGCCTGGAGTGTGATAGGACAGTTAGGACCCCCCTACAATGAGCAGTTCTTC. Amino acid sequence: CAWSVIGQLGPPYNEQFF.